Below, 21 T cell receptor beta chains from the same sample are listed, as sequenced in a study of post-analysis software for immune sequencing data. Tagging with unique molecular identifiers was a feature of the TCR beta cDNA libraries. TCRdb used MiXCR to reprocess the PCR reads, holding one entry per CDR3 protein. Of about half a million distinct CDR3 sequences listed, 30% to 40% are singletons. These TCRs' antigens remain unknown. Study-level findings and limits: TRBV5-6, TRBV5-1 and TRBV20-1 were among about 5 TRBV segments more frequent in patients than controls.

The sequenced sample was blood. These receptors were obtained from a girl under 18 with multiple sclerosis.

This clonotype was counted a few times. The chain links TRBV29-1 to TRBJ1-2; D is unclear. Trimming took 5 bases from V and 2 from J, leaving 18 bases between them. The germline V gene encodes CDR1 SQVTM and CDR2 ANQGSEA. The CDR3 has 15 residues. This CDR3 reads CSVRTMSAVNYGYTF. The CDR3 bases are TGCAGCGTTAGAACCATGTCGGCGGTCAACTATGGCTACACCTTC. Full variable domain (rest looked up from reference TRBV29-1 and TRBJ1-2): SAVISQKPSRDICQRGTSLTIQCQVDSQVTMMFWYRQQPGQSLTLIATANQGSEATYESGFVIDKFPISRPNLTFSTLTVSNMSPEDSSIYLCSVRTMSAVNYGYTFGSGTRLTVV.

The table lists this clonotype with a few counts. V is TRBV4-1 and J is TRBJ1-2; the D gene is possibly TRBD1 (6 bases). V lost 3 bases and J lost 2, with 19 bases in between. Germline lookup yields CDR1 MGHRA and CDR2 YSYEKL. The CDR3 runs to 17 residues. CDR3 in amino acids: CASSQSEWGGRNYGYTF. CDR3 nucleotide sequence: TGCGCCAGCAGCCAGTCAGAATGGGGGGGCCGAAACTATGGCTACACCTTC.

V usage is TRBV29-1 and J usage is TRBJ2-5; D remains ambiguous. Deletions cut 7 bases from V and 2 bases from J, with 11 bases between. Germline V CDR1 and CDR2: SQVTM, ANQGSEA. There are 12 residues in the CDR3. In nucleotides, the CDR3 is TGCAGCGCCGCCCTGTGGCAAGAGACCCAGTACTTC. Its protein is CSAALWQETQYF.

This clonotype appeared a few times. The chain is built from TRBV7-8 and TRBJ2-3; no clear D gene. The germline V gene encodes CDR1 SGHVS and CDR2 FQNEAQ. Trimming cost V 3 bases and J 6 bases, with 7 bases left between them. CDR3 length equals 12 residues. The CDR3 DNA is TGTGCCAGCAGCTTGACGCGGGATACGCAGTATTTT. Translation gives CASSLTRDTQYF.

This clonotype was counted only a few times. The chain combines TRBV5-1 with TRBJ2-3; unclear D gene. The CDR3 is 14 residues long. Trimming left V 4 bases short and J 2 bases short, with 11 bases between. Per germline, CDR1 SGHRS and CDR2 YFSETQ. The CDR3 DNA reads as TGCGCCAGCAGCCCTGACTCATTCACAGATACGCAGTATTTT. Translated: CASSPDSFTDTQYF. Full variable domain (rest looked up from reference TRBV5-1 and TRBJ2-3): KAGVTQTPRYLIKTRGQQVTLSCSPISGHRSVSWYQQTPGQGLQFLFEYFSETQRNKGNFPGRFSGRQFSNSRSEMNVSTLELGDSALYLCASSPDSFTDTQYFGPGTRLTVL.

This clonotype has only one observation. The chain is built from TRBV10-3 and TRBJ2-5; D ambiguous. The CDR3 is 15 amino acids. The V end lost 0 bases, the J end lost 1 base, and 9 bases lay between the germline ends. Germline V gene sequence: CDR1 ENHRY, CDR2 SYGVKD. The CDR3: CAISESTTSQETQYF. The DNA of the CDR3 is TGTGCCATCAGTGAGTCGACAACGTCCCAAGAGACCCAGTACTTC.

The V call is TRBV7-2, the J call TRBJ1-2, with a tentative D call TRBD1 (6 bases). From germline, CDR1 is SGHTA and CDR2 FQGNSA. Trimming took 3 bases from V and 2 from J, leaving 13 bases between them. CDR3 length: 15 residues. CDR3 region: CASSLDSANNYGYTF. As DNA, the CDR3 is TGTGCCAGCAGCTTGGACAGTGCTAACAACTATGGCTACACCTTC.

This clonotype was recorded a few times. The rearrangement joins TRBV5-1 to TRBJ2-5; no reliable D call. CDR1 and CDR2 from the germline V gene are SGHRS and YFSETQ. Trimming cost V 3 bases and J 5 bases, with 8 bases left between them. The CDR3 is 12 amino acids. CDR3 DNA: TGCGCCAGCAGCTACCTGGCGGAGACCCAGTACTTC. This encodes CASSYLAETQYF. The complete variable domain, with remaining parts taken from reference TRBV5-1 and TRBJ2-5, reads KAGVTQTPRYLIKTRGQQVTLSCSPISGHRSVSWYQQTPGQGLQFLFEYFSETQRNKGNFPGRFSGRQFSNSRSEMNVSTLELGDSALYLCASSYLAETQYFGPGTRLLVL.

The chain uses TRBV12-3 or TRBV12-4 and TRBJ2-5, with no clear D. CDR3 length: 15 amino acids. The V end lost 5 bases, the J end lost 2 bases, and 15 bases lay between the germline ends. The CDR3 spells CASSPYTALQETQYF. As DNA, the CDR3 is TGTGCCAGCAGTCCTTACACTGCCCTACAAGAGACCCAGTACTTC.

The table lists this clonotype with a few counts. The chain employs TRBV18 and TRBJ2-1, with 8 nucleotides matching TRBD2. CDR1 and CDR2 from the germline V gene are KGHSH and LQKENI. The CDR3 sequence is 14 residues long. V lost 3 bases and J lost 6; bases outside the gene matches: 4. The CDR3 DNA sequence: TGTGCCAGCTCACCGGCTAGCGGGCCCAATGAGCAGTTCTTC. This encodes CASSPASGPNEQFF.

This clonotype was seen only a few times. This rearrangement joins TRBV12-3 or TRBV12-4 to TRBJ2-5; 7 bases align to TRBD2. The ends lost 6 bases at V and 11 bases at J; junction bases unmatched: 21. CDR3 length: 16 residues. Written as DNA, the CDR3 is TGTGCCAGCAGCCTTCCCTTAGTGGGGGGGACCAATGAGCAGTACTTC. Its protein is CASSLPLVGGTNEQYF.

This clonotype was seen a handful of times. The rearrangement joins TRBV11-2 to TRBJ2-2; perhaps TRBD1 as D (5 bases). The V gene lost 2 bases and the J gene lost 4 bases, with 11 bases spanning the gap. Germline V lookup: CDR1 SGHAT, CDR2 FQNNGV. This CDR3 spans 15 amino acids. The CDR3 DNA is TGTGCCAGCAGCTTACGTGGGGCCGGCACCGGGGAGCTGTTTTTT. Its translation: CASSLRGAGTGELFF.

This sequence joins TRBV28 and TRBJ2-6; D unresolved. Per the germline V gene, CDR1 is MDHEN and CDR2 is SYDVKM. Between the trimmed V and J ends, which lost 6 bases and 4 bases, there was a span of 13 bases. The CDR3 totals 15 residues. DNA of the CDR3: TGTGCCAGCAGGGGAACAGATGGCGGGGCCAACGTCCTGACTTTC. Its translation: CASRGTDGGANVLTF.

The rearrangement joins TRBV6-6 to TRBJ1-1; D is perhaps TRBD1 (5 bases). This CDR3 has 15 amino acids. The germline V and J ends were trimmed by 1 base and 0 bases, with 9 bases remaining between them. Germline assignment: CDR1 MNHNY and CDR2 SVGAGI (reference sequence). CDR3: CASSYWGGMNTEAFF. CDR3 nucleotide sequence: TGTGCCAGCAGTTACTGGGGCGGCATGAACACTGAAGCTTTCTTT.

This clonotype turned up a few times. The chain carries TRBV6-1 and TRBJ2-4; a weak D match, TRBD1 (5 bases). V was cut by 2 bases and J by 7 bases, with 15 bases left in between. This CDR3 region has 15 residues. CDR1 is MNHNS, CDR2 SASEGT, per germline. The CDR3 spells CASSESPFAGNIQYF. The CDR3, as DNA: TGTGCCAGCAGTGAATCCCCCTTTGCAGGGAACATTCAGTACTTC.

This clonotype was seen a few times. This chain uses TRBV20-1 with TRBJ2-5, with 10 nucleotides matching TRBD1. The DNA end is a closer match to TRBJ2-7, so the J assignment may be wrong. This CDR3 comprises 14 residues. Germline CDR1 and CDR2: DFQATT and SNEGSKA (reference sequence). The CDR3 region is CSARLTGTGVEQYF. In nucleotides, the CDR3 is TGCAGTGCTAGATTGACCGGGACAGGGGTCGAGCAGTACTTC.

This chain links TRBV7-2 with TRBJ1-1, with TRBD1 matching 8 bases. The CDR3 has 15 residues. Trimming removed 5 bases from V and 3 bases from J; junction bases left unmatched: 8. Germline V gives CDR1 SGHTA, CDR2 FQGNSA. CDR3 coding DNA: TGTGCCAGCAGCCGTCGACAGGGGTGGTACACTGAAGCTTTCTTT. Amino acids: CASSRRQGWYTEAFF.

The table lists this clonotype with many counts. The V and J genes are TRBV4-1 and TRBJ2-5, with TRBD2 matching over 8 bases. This CDR3 contains 15 residues. Losses at the gene ends were 0 bases for V and 6 bases for J; bases not matched to a gene: 6. In germline, CDR1 is MGHRA, CDR2 YSYEKL. This CDR3 is CASSQDGGSGKTQYF. CDR3 DNA: TGCGCCAGCAGCCAAGATGGGGGTAGCGGGAAGACCCAGTACTTC.

The chain uses TRBV5-1 and TRBJ1-2; D is uncertain. The V gene lost 3 bases and the J gene lost 4 bases, with 13 bases spanning the gap. The CDR3 has 14 amino acids. Germline V gene lookup returns CDR1 SGHRS and CDR2 YFSETQ. This chain's CDR3 is CASSSSEGSYGYTF. The CDR3 DNA reads as TGCGCCAGCAGCTCCTCGGAGGGTAGCTATGGCTACACCTTC.

CDR3 sequence (DNA): TGCAGTGCTAGAGTCCTGAATGAGCAGTTCTTC. As protein: CSARVLNEQFF. The chain couples TRBV20-1 to TRBJ2-1; no reliable D call. From germline, CDR1 is DFQATT and CDR2 SNEGSKA (reference sequence). The CDR3 runs to 11 residues. The V and J ends lost 1 base and 7 bases respectively, with 5 bases between them.

This clonotype was seen more than once but under ten times. J is TRBJ2-4 and V is TRBV7-9; D is possibly TRBD2 (7 bases). This CDR3 comprises 16 residues. V was shortened by 1 base and J by 2 bases, with 12 bases between the two germline ends. Per germline, CDR1 SEHNR and CDR2 FQNEAQ (reference sequence). The CDR3 nucleotides read TGTGCCAGCAGCTTAGAGGGGGGGCGTACCAAAAACATTCAGTACTTC. This codes for CASSLEGGRTKNIQYF.